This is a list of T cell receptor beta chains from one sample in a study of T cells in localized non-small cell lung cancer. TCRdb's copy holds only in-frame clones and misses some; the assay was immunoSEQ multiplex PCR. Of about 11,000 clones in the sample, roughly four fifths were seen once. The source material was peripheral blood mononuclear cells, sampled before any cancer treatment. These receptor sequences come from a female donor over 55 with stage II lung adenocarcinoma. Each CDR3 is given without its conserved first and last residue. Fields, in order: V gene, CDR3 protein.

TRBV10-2 ASTQGALSGNTIY
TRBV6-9 ASRNTGTANSPLH
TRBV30 AWSEGLDQETQY
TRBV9 ASSAGRAIY
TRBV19 ASSIGGYNSPLH
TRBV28 ASTKPRRGYNEQF
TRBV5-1 ASSLGGVGQGHYEQY
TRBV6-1 ASSEELAGSYEQY
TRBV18 ASSPFRGESYNEQF
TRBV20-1 SAFDGNGYT
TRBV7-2 ASSLGTSGGYEQF
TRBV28 ASLHRASYEQY
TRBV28 ASSSGALWSNQPQH
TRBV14 ASSPMGQGVSGKLF
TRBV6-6 ASTERVSYEQY
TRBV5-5 ASSLRGNTEAF
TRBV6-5 ASSYSGDSEAF
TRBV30 AWSVWTAQETQY
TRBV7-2 ASSLDRANYGYT
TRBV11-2 ASSPGTSGALYYEQY
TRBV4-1 ASSQVAGEQY
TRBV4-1 ASSQGIGVGNTIY
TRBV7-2 ASRVSSYNSPLH
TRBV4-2 ASSQHPNLAERGETQY